This TCR beta chain was observed in a study of T cell changes during pregnancy in multiple sclerosis. TCRdb's table, derived via immunoSEQ multiplex PCR, lists solely in-frame clones and lacks some. The sample has about 68,000 clones; around 90% are singletons. The CDR3 has 19 amino acids. Germline CDR1 SGHTA, CDR2 FQGTGA. The V gene end was trimmed by 1 base and the J gene end by 0 bases; junction bases not matched to a gene: 10. The clonotype originates from a female donor with multiple sclerosis, enrolled in a pregnancy study. The J gene is TRBJ2-1, the V gene TRBV7-3, with 9 bases identical to TRBD2. This specimen consisted of peripheral blood, obtained in the second trimester of pregnancy. CDR3 region: CASSLRGGTSPSSYNEQFF. The CDR3 DNA reads TGTGCCAGCAGCTTAAGAGGGGGGACTAGCCCCAGCTCCTACAATGAGCAGTTCTTC.